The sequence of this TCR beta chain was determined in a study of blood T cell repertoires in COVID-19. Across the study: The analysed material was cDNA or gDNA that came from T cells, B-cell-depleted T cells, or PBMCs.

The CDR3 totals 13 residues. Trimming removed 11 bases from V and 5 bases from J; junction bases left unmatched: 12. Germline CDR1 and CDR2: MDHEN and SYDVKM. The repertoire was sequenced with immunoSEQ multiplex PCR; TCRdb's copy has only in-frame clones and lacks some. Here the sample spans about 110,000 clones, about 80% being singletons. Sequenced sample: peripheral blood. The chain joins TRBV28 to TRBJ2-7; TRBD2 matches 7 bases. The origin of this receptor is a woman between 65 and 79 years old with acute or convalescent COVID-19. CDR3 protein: CAGASGGFDEQYF. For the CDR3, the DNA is TGTGCCGGAGCCTCGGGGGGTTTCGACGAGCAGTACTTC.